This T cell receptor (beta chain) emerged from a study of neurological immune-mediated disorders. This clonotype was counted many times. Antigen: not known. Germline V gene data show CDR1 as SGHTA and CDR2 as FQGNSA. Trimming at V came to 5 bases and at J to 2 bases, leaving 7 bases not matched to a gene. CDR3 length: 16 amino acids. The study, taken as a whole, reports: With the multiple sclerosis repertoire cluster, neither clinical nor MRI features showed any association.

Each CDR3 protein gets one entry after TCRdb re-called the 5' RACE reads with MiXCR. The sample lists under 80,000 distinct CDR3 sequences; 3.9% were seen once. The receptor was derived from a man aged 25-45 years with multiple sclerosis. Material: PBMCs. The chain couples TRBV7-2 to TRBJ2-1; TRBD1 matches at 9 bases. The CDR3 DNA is TGTGCCAGCAGCATCCGACAGGGGGTACCCTACAATGAGCAGTTCTTC. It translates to CASSIRQGVPYNEQFF.